The 20 T cell receptor beta chains below all came from one sample that was sequenced in a study of cytomegalovirus exposure and HLA in healthy donors. Both 60 Vbeta primers and 13 Jbeta primers went into the PCR. Libraries were prepared by immunoSEQ multiplex PCR; TCRdb keeps only in-frame clonotypes and omits some of them. This sample has about 160,000 clones; 70% to 80% occur once, and the top ten carry approximately 1.4%. Source material: PBMCs. The source is a man aged 25 to 45 in good health and CMV-seronegative.

V is TRBV7-2 and J is TRBJ2-6; D not certain. The V gene's germline CDR1 is SGHTA and CDR2 FQGNSA. V lost 1 base, J lost 0 bases, and 4 bases lay in between. This CDR3 region has 15 residues. CDR3 amino acids: CASSLVVSGANVLTF. For the CDR3, the DNA is TGTGCCAGCAGCTTAGTCGTCTCTGGGGCCAACGTCCTGACTTTC.

CDR3 DNA: TGTGCCAGTAACGGACAGGGGGCGACTGAAGCTTTCTTT. The encoded protein is CASNGQGATEAFF. V is TRBV2 and J is TRBJ1-1; 11 bases agree with TRBD1. The germline V gene has CDR1 SNHLY and CDR2 FYNNEI. The CDR3 is made up of 13 amino acids. V was pared by 9 bases and J by 5 bases, with 5 bases of the junction left unmatched.

The chain joins TRBV6-5 to TRBJ2-5; D not certain. The DNA end is more similar to TRBJ2-7, so the J call may be wrong. Germline CDR1 reads MNHEY; CDR2 reads SVGAGI. The CDR3 extends over 11 amino acids. The CDR3 DNA sequence: TGTGCCAGCAGATTAATCTACGAGCAGTACTTC. This sequence encodes CASRLIYEQYF.

The genes are TRBV29-1 and TRBJ1-2; 9 bases align to TRBD1. This CDR3 comprises 13 residues. The germline gives CDR1 SQVTM, CDR2 ANQGSEA. The junction had 2 bases not matched to a gene; V was cut back by 6 bases and J by 0 bases. The CDR3 region is CSVRDRANYGYTF. The CDR3 nucleotides are TGCAGCGTAAGGGACAGGGCTAACTATGGCTACACCTTC.

V gene TRBV4-3 combines with J gene TRBJ2-3; TRBD2 aligns across 10 bases. J was trimmed by 2 bases and V by 4 bases; bases with no gene match: 3. Germline lookup yields CDR1 LGHNA and CDR2 YSLEER. CDR3 length: 15 amino acids. DNA for the CDR3: TGCGCCAGCAGCCCTCTAGCGGGAGACACAGATACGCAGTATTTT. This gives the protein CASSPLAGDTDTQYF.

This clone was counted only a few times. The J gene is TRBJ2-7, the V gene TRBV7-8; D is unclear. The V gene's germline CDR1 is SGHVS and CDR2 FQNEAQ. The CDR3 is 14 residues long. V gave up 1 base and J gave up 0 bases, with 7 bases separating them. Written as DNA, the CDR3 is TGTGCCAGCAGCTTAGAACTGCTCTCCTACGAGCAGTACTTC. Translation: CASSLELLSYEQYF.

The rearrangement uses TRBV10-1 and TRBJ1-2; 8 bases agree with TRBD1. V was clipped by 4 bases and J by 5 bases; unmatched bases: 3. The CDR3 consists of 13 residues. Germline V gives CDR1 WNHNN, CDR2 SYGVQD (reference sequence). CDR3 sequence reads: CASSVDRGYGYTF. CDR3 bases: TGCGCCAGCAGTGTCGACAGGGGATATGGCTACACCTTC.

The V gene is TRBV5-5, the J gene TRBJ1-6, with TRBD1 as a possible D gene (5 bases). Per germline, CDR1 SGHKS and CDR2 YYEKEE (reference sequence). The CDR3 has 14 residues. Trimming took 5 bases from V and 11 from J, leaving 17 bases between them. The CDR3 reads CASSLTVTLAPLHF. DNA of the CDR3: TGTGCCAGCAGTCTGACAGTCACCCTGGCACCCCTCCACTTT.

On this clone itself: One end of the junction fails to match germline, which may point to a read error. The chain carries TRBV7-9 and TRBJ2-7; possible D gene TRBD1, 6 bases. Germline V gene sequence: CDR1 SEHNR, CDR2 FQNEAQ (reference sequence). The CDR3 is made up of 12 amino acids. As DNA, the CDR3 is TGTTCCAGCAGCCCACAGGGTAACGAGCAGTACTTC. Its translation: CSSSPQGNEQYF.

V and J are TRBV2 and TRBJ2-3; 7 nucleotides line up with TRBD1. This CDR3 has 16 amino acids. Germline-derived CDR1 and CDR2 are SNHLY and FYNNEI. The V gene end was trimmed by 2 bases and the J gene end by 4 bases; junction bases not matched to a gene: 9. Here the CDR3 reads CASSELGDRVADTQYF. CDR3 bases: TGTGCCAGCAGTGAACTGGGTGACAGGGTGGCAGATACGCAGTATTTT.

This sequence joins TRBV7-8 and TRBJ1-2; 12 nucleotides match TRBD1. Germline values: CDR1 SGHVS, CDR2 FQNEAQ. J gave up 8 bases and V 5 bases, and 27 bases lay outside the gene matches. The CDR3 contains 21 residues. CDR3 sequence reads: CASSPRGIQIGTGGGGDGYTF. The CDR3 nucleotides read TGTGCCAGCAGCCCCCGGGGGATCCAAATCGGGACAGGGGGCGGAGGGGACGGCTACACCTTC.

The CDR3 here is CASSLVHTLNTEAFF. The DNA of the CDR3 is TGTGCCAGCAGCTTGGTCCACACATTAAACACTGAAGCTTTCTTT. The V call is TRBV5-6, the J call TRBJ1-1; D unclear. V lost 0 bases to trimming and J lost 2 bases, with 11 bases between them. CDR3 length: 15 amino acids. Germline lookup yields CDR1 SGHDT and CDR2 YYEEEE.

V is TRBV7-2 and J is TRBJ2-7; the D gene is possibly TRBD1 (7 bases). The ends were cut back, 7 bases at V and 4 bases at J, with 20 bases in the middle. CDR3 size: 15 residues. The germline V gene has CDR1 SGHTA and CDR2 FQGNSA. The CDR3 coding sequence is TGTGCCAGCACCAGGGGCGGGACAGACCCTTACGAGCAGTACTTC. Protein product: CASTRGGTDPYEQYF. The full variable domain, rest sourced from reference TRBV7-2 and TRBJ2-7, is GAGVSQSPSNKVTEKGKDVELRCDPISGHTALYWYRQSLGQGLEFLIYFQGNSAPDKSGLPSDRFSAERTGGSVSTLTIQRTQQEDSAVYLCASTRGGTDPYEQYFGPGTRLTVT.

This clone was counted once. The rearrangement links TRBV18 to TRBJ1-3; perhaps TRBD1 as D (5 bases). CDR3 length: 15 amino acids. The germline V and J ends were trimmed by 0 bases and 6 bases, with 12 bases remaining between them. Per germline, CDR1 KGHSH and CDR2 LQKENI. CDR3 DNA: TGTGCCAGCTCACCACCGGAGGGGTCAAAAAACACCATATATTTT. It encodes CASSPPEGSKNTIYF.

This rearrangement joins TRBV10-3 to TRBJ2-5, with D possibly TRBD1 on 5 matching bases. Germline V CDR1 and CDR2: ENHRY, SYGVKD. This CDR3 region has 13 residues. Trimming removed 7 bases from V and 7 bases from J, with 16 bases in between. CDR3 bases: TGTGCCATCACCGACACATGGGGCGCGACCCAGTACTTC. Its protein product is CAITDTWGATQYF.

The chain couples TRBV7-3 to TRBJ2-5, with TRBD1 identical over 8 bases. CDR3 length: 15 residues. Germline CDR1 is SGHTA and CDR2 is FQGTGA. The V and J ends lost 2 bases and 5 bases, in that order; junction bases with no gene match: 7. CDR3 region: CASSLSDRGLETQYF. Here the CDR3 DNA reads TGTGCCAGCAGCTTATCCGACAGGGGCCTGGAGACCCAGTACTTC.

This clone was seen only once. The chain recombines TRBV30 with TRBJ1-1; tentatively, D is TRBD1 (6 bases). V was shortened by 8 bases and J by 3 bases, with 19 bases between the two germline ends. Germline V gene data show CDR1 as GTSNPN and CDR2 as SVGIG (reference sequence). CDR3 length equals 14 residues. For the CDR3, the DNA is TGTGCCACTAAGCTGGGGGCCGGGGACACTGAAGCTTTCTTT. Residues: CATKLGAGDTEAFF.

The rearrangement links TRBV13 to TRBJ2-4, with no clear D. Trimming removed 4 bases from V and 0 bases from J, with 7 bases in between. The CDR3 length is 14 residues. CDR1 is PRHDT, CDR2 FYEKMQ, per germline (reference sequence). CDR3 sequence (DNA): TGTGCCAGCAGCTCTAGGCTAGCCAAAAACATTCAGTACTTC. Translation: CASSSRLAKNIQYF.

The CDR3 here is CASSPSFETESEAFF. CDR3 nucleotides: TGCGCCAGCAGCCCCTCTTTTGAGACGGAGTCTGAAGCTTTCTTT. V usage is TRBV5-1 and J usage is TRBJ1-1; D is undetermined. Trimming removed 4 bases from V and 6 bases from J, with 19 bases in between. Germline values: CDR1 SGHRS, CDR2 YFSETQ. The CDR3 covers 15 residues. Based on the CDR3 plus reference TRBV5-1 and TRBJ1-1, the full variable domain is KAGVTQTPRYLIKTRGQQVTLSCSPISGHRSVSWYQQTPGQGLQFLFEYFSETQRNKGNFPGRFSGRQFSNSRSEMNVSTLELGDSALYLCASSPSFETESEAFFGQGTRLTVV.

Of note for this clone: This sample also contains other DNA sequences that code for the same CDR3. The chain links TRBV9 to TRBJ1-1; D is perhaps TRBD1 (6 bases). In germline, CDR1 is SGDLS, CDR2 YYNGEE. The CDR3 runs to 14 residues. Trimming left V 1 base short and J 3 bases short, with 10 bases between. CDR3 coding DNA: TGTGCCAGCAGCGTAACAGGGAGTGACACTGAAGCTTTCTTT. Translated: CASSVTGSDTEAFF. The whole variable domain, filled in from reference TRBV9 and TRBJ1-1, reads DSGVTQTPKHLITATGQRVTLRCSPRSGDLSVYWYQQSLDQGLQFLIQYYNGEERAKGNILERFSAQQFPDLHSELNLSSLELGDSALYFCASSVTGSDTEAFFGQGTRLTVV.